This TCR beta chain was profiled in a study of OX40 agonist ivuxolimab in advanced cancers. Across the whole study: Age averaged about 66 years (range about 23 to 85), and about 86% were male. Partial responses occurred in three patients (one hepatocellular carcinoma, two cutaneous melanoma). The study, taken as a whole, reports: Several nonresponders also turned out to have low normalized T-cell clonal expansion.

The repertoire was sequenced with immunoSEQ multiplex PCR; TCRdb's copy has only in-frame clones and lacks some. The sample yields fewer than 95,000 clones, around nine tenths seen once. CDR3 length: 16 residues. Germline V gene lookup returns CDR1 KGHSH and CDR2 LQKENI. Trimming took 6 bases from V and 5 from J; bases not matched to a gene: 14. A word on this clone: Antigen unknown.

This clonotype was sampled from an adult with an advanced solid tumor such as melanoma, head and neck, liver or kidney cancer. V gene TRBV18 combines with J gene TRBJ2-5, with 8 nucleotides matching TRBD1. The sequencing used CD4+ or CD8+ T cells sorted from blood, collected in a trial of the OX40 agonist ivuxolimab. CDR3 in DNA: TGTGCCAGCTCCCGGGGACGACAGGGGACCGGGGAGACCCAGTACTTC. It yields the protein CASSRGRQGTGETQYF.